This TCR beta chain was profiled in a study of long-term antiretroviral therapy in people with HIV. As concerns this clone: Its antigen is still unknown.

The run of the v3.0 immunoSEQ assay was at survey level. About 35,000-55,000 T-cell genomes per sample were the sequencing target. Assay: immunoSEQ multiplex PCR; the TCRdb copy retains only in-frame clones and omits some. The sample has more than 20,000 clones; about 88% are singletons. Each donor had at least one pre-ART and at least two post-ART PBMC samples. Broader study findings: Whereas controls had wider CDR3 length ranges, HIV repertoires had narrower ones. Post-treatment diversity went higher with ART but stayed below transplant donor controls.

This specimen was unsorted PBMCs, taken just over 2.6 years after starting antiretroviral therapy. The sequence was collected from a man aged 40-55 years with HIV.

The CDR3 region is CASSQRKFGSNTEAFF. The CDR3 DNA follows: TGCGCCAGCAGCCAAAGGAAGTTCGGGTCGAACACTGAAGCTTTCTTT. V and J are TRBV4-3 and TRBJ1-1; D unclear. The CDR3 sequence is 16 residues long. From germline, CDR1 is LGHNA and CDR2 YSLEER. V was trimmed by 2 bases and J by 1 base, leaving 14 bases between them.